This TCR beta chain was identified in a study of shared clonotypes between healthy human individuals (TCRdb year 2020). Turning to the overall study: A few men and a couple of women, aged 18 to 49 years, made up the cohort. To estimate repertoire size and how much clonotypes are shared between individuals, the study performed deep sequencing of blood TCR repertoires from five healthy adults. To increase sequencing depth and limit assay-specific biases, different laboratories used diverse techniques to prepare libraries and sequence TCR repertoires. Leukapheresis yielded between about 0.8 and 9.5 billion PBMCs per donor. The paper as a whole reports these results and caveats: The small number of donors limited the genetic and exposure-history diversity represented. Sampling was restricted to blood, and TCR repertoires in tissue are likely to differ from TCR repertoires in blood. Pairwise subsampling led to the expectation that sequencing depth would affect the degree of clonotype sharing among donors.

The donors were healthy, HIV-negative adults who had no recently reported acute infections or vaccinations. Every donor was a Caucasian adult residing in Nashville, Tennessee, USA. For unsorted samples, about 85 million PBMCs were counted and genomic DNA was extracted with the QIAamp DNA Blood Mini kit. Blood was collected by leukapheresis, and PBMCs were isolated by Ficoll-Histopaque density gradient centrifugation and then cryopreserved in liquid nitrogen vapor phase. A note on this clone: The antigen it binds to is not known. Possible read error: a much larger clone is one base away.

Using the deep immunoSEQ assay, multiplex PCR amplified TCR CDR3 regions from genomic DNA. Extracted genomic DNA from each cell subset was spread evenly across all wells of several immunoSEQ 96-well plates, with each plate serving as a replicate. For unsorted PBMC, 300 to 350 ng genomic DNA, equal to about 29,000 T cell genomes, was loaded into each replicate PCR. Ten immunoSEQ deep assay plates were used to sequence unsorted PBMC genomic DNA. Purified libraries were quantified with a Qubit 3.0 fluorometer, sized on a Bioanalyzer 2100, and re-quantified with the KAPA Library Quantification kit. A separate single-read 150-cycle Illumina NextSeq 550 flow cell was used to sequence each immunoSEQ 96-well plate. For the original study's pipeline: Because the immunoSEQ output included only junctional sequences and no quality scores, the filtering could not be the same as the filtering used for full-length reads. Sequences were annotated with PyIR, a Python wrapper for IgBLAST v1.9, using IMGT germline references to assign V/J genes and CDR3. Reads were removed for weak V/J assignments (E-value above 1e-6), missing CDR3, stop codons, out-of-frame junctions, or ambiguous translated residues. V3J clonotypes were defined by identical inferred V gene, J gene, and CDR3 amino acid sequence. To compute the percentage overlap between repertoires, the number of shared unique clonotypes was divided by the size of the smaller repertoire. RTK rarefaction, the Chao1 estimator, and Recon v2.1 estimates of unobserved clonotypes were used to assess repertoire richness. Here the immuneACCESS table is served through TCRdb, limited to in-frame sequences with V and J called. Missing clones are a known gap in these copies; in checked studies unresolved V genes cover under half, and the rest lacks a known reason. That table furnishes V, J and clone size, whereas the DNA furnished D and trimming. Here the sample has about 87,000 clones; roughly 50% occur a single time. The top ten clonotypes cover around 15% of the sample.

The CDR3 numbers 14 residues from cysteine through phenylalanine. Left in the record is the CDR3 DNA by itself, 42 bases read in frame from the first base. Per the germline V gene (reference sequence), PRHDT is the CDR1 and FYEKMQ is the CDR2. The TCR comes from a woman between 40 and 55 years old in good health. Some clones in this sample may be carry-over from other donors' samples. Rearrangement joined TRBV13 to TRBJ2-7, with 11 bases in between that match TRBD2. Specimen: PBMCs. At the DNA level, the sequence is TGTGCCAGCATTAGACTAGCGGGAATGGGCGAGCAGTACTTT. It translates as CASIRLAGMGEQYF.